This TCR beta chain was captured by sequencing in a study of monozygotic twins with inflammatory bowel disease (dated by TCRdb to the late 2010s). Describing the broader study: The complete study included about 30 monozygotic twin pairs: 19 IBD-discordant Danish pairs and nine German pairs, of which four were IBD-concordant and five were IBD-discordant. The search for disease-associated traits relied mainly on comparing, within discordant pairs, IBD patients with their genetically identical healthy co-twins. Each individual had, on average, about 151 000 unique TCRalpha sequences and 181 000 unique TCRbeta sequences available for analysis. General findings and caveats noted by the study authors: Background noise and inter-individual variability may have been introduced into the repertoires by the differing immunosuppressive treatments among patients. Compared with healthy twins, IBD patients shared fewer clonotypes with other individuals, and the difference was most pronounced in patients with signs of disease activity. No single strong signal or clonotype linked to IBD turned up in the results, so the idea that one exists was not supported. A decrease in TCRbeta repertoire diversity, as measured by inverse Simpson index, was observed in IBD patients compared with their healthy co-twins. The analysis was unable to tell apart different T cell subtypes. Repertoire similarity did not differ between concordant and discordant twins, possibly due to limited statistical power.

The CDR3 runs 12 residues from the cysteine to the phenylalanine. This entry has no DNA. CDR1 and CDR2 are read off the germline V gene (reference sequence) as SEHNR and FQNEAQ. As to this clonotype: Its antigen target is currently unknown.

The library was produced with 5' RACE. The input for every TCR library was 3,500 to 4,000 ng of total RNA. For each sample, cDNA was synthesized in eight separate reactions using SMARTScribe reverse transcriptase. During cDNA synthesis, unique molecular identifiers containing a 6-nucleotide sample barcode were introduced by template switching. TCRalpha and TCRbeta cDNA was amplified by two nested PCRs of approximately 17 and 9 cycles, with bead purification after each PCR. Before amplification, the cDNA was treated with uracil DNA-glycosylase and purified using the QIAquick PCR purification kit. The second PCR was the step at which Illumina TruSeq-compatible adapters and sample-specific barcodes were added. Library quality and concentration were assessed using TapeStation and Qubit, and about 4.7 ng of each library was pooled. The pooled libraries were sequenced with 2 x 100 bp reads and custom sequencing primers on an Illumina HiSeq2500 single-index Rapid Run. As for how the authors treated the data: PCR and sequencing errors were corrected by UMI-based consensus assembly using MiGEC version 1.2.6. V(D)J alignment, clonotype assembly and CDR3 extraction were performed with MiXCR version 2.1.1. To normalise gene usage, clonotype sharing and MAIT/NKT TCR abundance, the top 1000, 10 000 and 20 000 clonotypes in each sample were analysed. Diversity was computed as the inverse Simpson index with the vegan R package after downsampling to 27 000 UMIs. Paired Mann-Whitney U tests on discordant twin pairs were used, with Benjamini-Hochberg multiple-testing correction. TCRdb reprocessed the reads and lists each CDR3 protein sequence as a single entry, with no DNA. Clone size and V and J calls follow TCRdb, not the original study. The table for this sample shows approximately 400,000 distinct CDR3 sequences. The ten largest clones add up to less than 2.5% of the sample.

From each donor, a roughly 2.5 ml peripheral blood sample was drawn into PAXgene tubes and stored at -80 degrees C. Total RNA was isolated from whole blood with the PAXgene blood miRNA kit on an automated QIAcube, without T cell sorting. Peripheral blood from monozygotic twin pairs concordant or discordant for inflammatory bowel disease was subjected to deep TCRalpha and TCRbeta repertoire profiling with unique molecular barcoding. For every twin pair, smoking habits were documented, and each individual was categorised as a current, former or never smoker. Specimen: blood. The rearranged chain carries TRBV7-9 and TRBJ2-1. The clonotype originates from a human donor with ulcerative colitis or Crohn's disease, or a healthy co-twin of an affected twin (not recorded which). The encoded CDR3 is CASSHPYNEQFF.